These 30 T cell receptor beta chains were sequenced from one sample in a study of T-cell reconstitution after alpha-beta-depleted transplantation in children. Researchers prepared the TCRbeta library using unique molecular identifiers, the study reports. A single record per CDR3 protein comes from TCRdb applying MiXCR to the PCR reads. The repertoire holds about 420,000 distinct CDR3 sequences, with 15% to 20% as singletons. Material: PBMCs, mostly from graft donor cells, obtained 360 days after TCRalphabeta/CD19-depleted stem cell transplant. The receptors were sampled from a boy less than two years old who had a stem cell transplant for Wiskott-Aldrich syndrome, so the T cells may come from the graft donor.

This clonotype was seen just once. The V and J genes are TRBV6-2 or TRBV6-3 and TRBJ2-5, with 13 bases that match TRBD2. The CDR3 consists of 19 residues. V dropped 2 bases and J dropped 5; count of bases not matched to a gene: 14. The V gene's germline CDR1 is MNHEY and CDR2 SVGEGT. In DNA, the CDR3 is TGTGCCAGCAGTTACGGAATCGGACTAGCGGGAGTCAATAGGGAGACCCAGTACTTC. Its translation is CASSYGIGLAGVNRETQYF.

Only a few counts were recorded for this clonotype. The chain employs TRBV29-1 and TRBJ1-2; 7 bases are shared with TRBD1. The CDR3 is 13 amino acids. From germline, CDR1 is SQVTM and CDR2 ANQGSEA. Trimming cost V 5 bases and J 3 bases; bases outside gene matches: 6. As DNA, the CDR3 is TGCAGCGTTAATGACAGGGTAGACTATGGCTACACCTTC. Its translation: CSVNDRVDYGYTF.

V and J are TRBV5-6 and TRBJ2-4; 8 positions match TRBD2. The CDR3 has 15 residues. V dropped 2 bases and J dropped 3; count of bases not matched to a gene: 4. Germline V CDR1 and CDR2: SGHDT, YYEEEE. The CDR3 DNA reads as TGTGCCAGCAGCTTTGCGGGGGGCGACAAAAACATTCAGTACTTC. Residues: CASSFAGGDKNIQYF.

The chain links TRBV12-3 or TRBV12-4 to TRBJ2-7, with D tentatively TRBD1 (7 bases). This CDR3 has 14 residues. V lost 3 bases, J lost 3 bases, and 12 bases lay in between. The CDR3 region has the DNA TGTGCCAGCAGTTTCTCGGGGGACAGCTACGAGCAGTACTTC. Amino acid sequence: CASSFSGDSYEQYF.

The table lists this clonotype with a few counts. This chain links TRBV13 with TRBJ2-1, with D perhaps matching TRBD1 (6 bases). Looked up from germline, CDR1 is PRHDT and CDR2 is FYEKMQ (reference sequence). V was cut by 5 bases and J by 8 bases, with 10 bases left in between. The length of the CDR3 is 12 residues. CDR3 coding DNA: TGTGCCAGCAGCCAACAGGGAGATGAGCAGTTCTTC. Its protein is CASSQQGDEQFF. Drawing the rest from reference TRBV13 and TRBJ2-1, the complete variable domain is AAGVIQSPRHLIKEKRETATLKCYPIPRHDTVYWYQQGPGQDPQFLISFYEKMQSDKGSIPDRFSAQQFSDYHSELNMSSLELGDSALYFCASSQQGDEQFFGPGTRLTVL.

The genes are TRBV10-3 and TRBJ2-7; the D gene is possibly TRBD1 (6 bases). The CDR3 consists of 14 residues. With 3 bases removed from V and 3 bases from J, the gap between germline ends came to 12 bases. Germline-derived CDR1 and CDR2 are ENHRY and SYGVKD. The CDR3 loop reads CAISDEQGDYEQYF. The CDR3 DNA is TGTGCCATCAGTGACGAACAGGGAGACTACGAGCAGTACTTC.

The chain has TRBV10-3 and TRBJ2-2; no firm D call. The V gene lost 6 bases and the J gene lost 6 bases, with 11 bases spanning the gap. Germline V lookup: CDR1 ENHRY, CDR2 SYGVKD. This CDR3 has 13 amino acids. CDR3 in DNA: TGTGCCATCAGGGGGATTTGGGCCGGGGAGCTGTTTTTT. It translates to CAIRGIWAGELFF.

This clonotype has just a few counts. J is TRBJ2-3 and V is TRBV20-1; maybe TRBD1 (6 bases). Germline values: CDR1 DFQATT, CDR2 SNEGSKA (reference sequence). This CDR3 contains 17 residues. Trimming took 6 bases from V and 0 from J, leaving 22 bases between them. CDR3 amino acids: CSAPLDRTFSSTDTQYF. Written as DNA, the CDR3 is TGCAGTGCCCCCCTAGACAGGACATTCTCTAGCACAGATACGCAGTATTTT.

This clonotype was counted a few times. The chain recombines TRBV10-3 with TRBJ2-7, with TRBD1 matching over 7 bases. V was clipped by 3 bases and J by 2 bases; unmatched bases: 4. Per the germline V gene, CDR1 is ENHRY and CDR2 is SYGVKD. The CDR3 consists of 14 residues. CDR3 residues: CAISEWQGAYEQYF. The CDR3, as DNA: TGTGCCATCAGTGAATGGCAGGGGGCCTACGAGCAGTACTTC.

The chain is built from TRBV6-5 and TRBJ2-3; D is possibly TRBD1 (6 bases). This CDR3 spans 15 amino acids. CDR1 MNHEY and CDR2 SVGAGI come from the germline V gene. V was cut by 2 bases and J by 8 bases, with 17 bases left in between. The CDR3 here is CASSYKRGKLVTQYF. CDR3 nucleotide sequence: TGTGCCAGCAGTTACAAGAGGGGGAAACTCGTTACGCAGTATTTT.

The chain links TRBV4-1 to TRBJ1-5; no definite D call. V gave up 1 base and J gave up 3 bases, with 10 bases separating them. Germline V gives CDR1 MGHRA, CDR2 YSYEKL. There are 15 residues in the CDR3. CDR3 bases: TGCGCCAGCAGCCAAGCCGCGCTCCTCAATCAGCCCCAGCATTTT. It is translated as CASSQAALLNQPQHF.

The chain combines TRBV7-9 with TRBJ2-7; TRBD1 or TRBD2 may be the D gene (5 bases each). The CDR3 length is 13 residues. Germline V lookup: CDR1 SEHNR, CDR2 FQNEAQ (reference sequence). V was trimmed by 8 bases and J by 2 bases, leaving 13 bases between them. The CDR3 DNA sequence: TGTGCCAGCGGTGGGGGAGCTACCTACGAGCAGTACTTC. Translation gives CASGGGATYEQYF.

This clonotype came up a few times. The rearrangement uses TRBV29-1 and TRBJ1-1; D is unclear. This CDR3 region has 13 residues. The V and J ends lost 5 bases and 0 bases respectively, with 10 bases between them. Per germline, CDR1 SQVTM and CDR2 ANQGSEA. CDR3 sequence (DNA): TGCAGCGTTCAACCGCAGGTGAACACTGAAGCTTTCTTT. Amino acid sequence: CSVQPQVNTEAFF.

This chain uses TRBV7-9 with TRBJ1-2; D uncertain. The germline V gene encodes CDR1 SEHNR and CDR2 FQNEAQ (reference sequence). There are 13 residues in the CDR3. Trimming cost V 5 bases and J 6 bases, with 13 bases left between them. The DNA of the CDR3 is TGTGCCAGCAGCCCAAAGGCTGGGGATGGCTACACCTTC. Its translation is CASSPKAGDGYTF.

This clonotype was observed a few times. The J gene is TRBJ2-3, the V gene TRBV6-4, with a weak D call TRBD2 (6 bases). The CDR3 has 13 amino acids. V shed 8 bases and J shed 8 bases, with 17 bases lying between them. CDR1 and CDR2 from the germline V gene are MRHNA and SNTAGT. CDR3: CASPGAQHGTQYF. CDR3 nucleotides: TGTGCCAGCCCGGGAGCCCAGCACGGTACGCAGTATTTT.

The rearrangement uses TRBV29-1 and TRBJ1-2; 8 bases are a match to TRBD1. Trimming removed 7 bases from V and 2 bases from J; junction bases left unmatched: 6. Germline CDR1 is SQVTM and CDR2 is ANQGSEA. The CDR3 totals 13 residues. The CDR3 loop reads CSAGTGQNYGYTF. The DNA for the CDR3 is TGCAGCGCCGGGACAGGACAAAACTATGGCTACACCTTC. The variable domain in full, with the rest retrieved from reference TRBV29-1 and TRBJ1-2, is SAVISQKPSRDICQRGTSLTIQCQVDSQVTMMFWYRQQPGQSLTLIATANQGSEATYESGFVIDKFPISRPNLTFSTLTVSNMSPEDSSIYLCSAGTGQNYGYTFGSGTRLTVV.

The genes are TRBV6-2 or TRBV6-3 and TRBJ2-1, with 15 nucleotides matching TRBD2. The CDR3 sequence is 19 residues long. Germline V gene lookup returns CDR1 MNHEY and CDR2 SVGEGT. Trimming cost V 2 bases and J 4 bases; bases outside gene matches: 9. CDR3 sequence: CASSYLQGLAGGKYNEQFF. The CDR3 DNA is TGTGCCAGCAGTTACCTCCAAGGACTAGCGGGAGGGAAGTACAATGAGCAGTTCTTC.

V usage is TRBV5-1 and J usage is TRBJ2-3; D is tentatively TRBD1 or TRBD2 (5 bases each). CDR3 length: 14 amino acids. Germline V lookup: CDR1 SGHRS, CDR2 YFSETQ. Deletions cut 4 bases from V and 5 bases from J, with 14 bases between. The chain's CDR3 is CASSTGGVGDTQYF. The CDR3 region has the DNA TGCGCCAGCAGCACAGGAGGTGTGGGAGATACGCAGTATTTT.

This clonotype was counted a few times. V usage is TRBV29-1 and J usage is TRBJ2-1, with a tentative D call TRBD1 (6 bases). Trimming stripped 7 bases from V and 0 bases from J, with 13 bases between. The CDR3 covers 14 residues. Germline-derived CDR1 and CDR2 are SQVTM and ANQGSEA. The chain's CDR3 is CSACQGSSYNEQFF. The CDR3 DNA sequence: TGCAGCGCTTGTCAGGGGAGCTCCTACAATGAGCAGTTCTTC.

This clonotype was seen a few times. The rearrangement joins TRBV11-3 to TRBJ2-1, with TRBD1 matching 11 bases. The CDR3 runs 15 residues. The germline gives CDR1 SGHNT, CDR2 YENEEA. V dropped 6 bases and J dropped 6; count of bases not matched to a gene: 7. The CDR3 is CASRIAGTGGNEQFF. In DNA, the CDR3 is TGTGCCAGCAGAATAGCCGGGACAGGGGGCAATGAGCAGTTCTTC.

This clonotype was picked up a small number of times. The chain employs TRBV5-1 and TRBJ2-1; perhaps TRBD2 as D (6 bases). Germline V gene data show CDR1 as SGHRS and CDR2 as YFSETQ. The CDR3 contains 12 residues. The germline V and J ends were trimmed by 4 bases and 7 bases, with 9 bases remaining between them. CDR3 sequence: CASSDLANEQFF. As DNA, the CDR3 is TGCGCCAGCAGCGATCTAGCGAATGAGCAGTTCTTC. Full variable domain (remainder filled in from reference TRBV5-1 and TRBJ2-1): KAGVTQTPRYLIKTRGQQVTLSCSPISGHRSVSWYQQTPGQGLQFLFEYFSETQRNKGNFPGRFSGRQFSNSRSEMNVSTLELGDSALYLCASSDLANEQFFGPGTRLTVL.

V is TRBV11-2 and J is TRBJ2-3; possible D gene TRBD2, 6 bases. Germline loops: CDR1 SGHAT, CDR2 FQNNGV. V lost 5 bases and J lost 7, with 34 bases in between. This CDR3 comprises 20 residues. The CDR3 is CASSVLTRDGGTLPRNTQYF. For the CDR3, the DNA is TGTGCCAGCAGCGTATTAACCCGGGACGGCGGGACTCTCCCTCGGAATACGCAGTATTTT. Full variable domain (missing parts from reference TRBV11-2 and TRBJ2-3): EAGVAQSPRYKIIEKRQSVAFWCNPISGHATLYWYQQILGQGPKLLIQFQNNGVVDDSQLPKDRFSAERLKGVDSTLKIQPAKLEDSAVYLCASSVLTRDGGTLPRNTQYFGPGTRLTVL.

The genes are TRBV4-1 and TRBJ2-1, with D possibly matching TRBD2 (7 bases). Germline-derived CDR1 and CDR2 are MGHRA and YSYEKL. Trimming shortened V by 1 base and J by 4 bases, and 17 bases separated the two germline ends. CDR3 length: 17 amino acids. This chain's CDR3 is CASSQGSGGLIYNEQFF. The CDR3 nucleotides are TGCGCCAGCAGCCAAGGCTCGGGGGGCCTTATATACAATGAGCAGTTCTTC.

The gene calls are TRBV29-1 and TRBJ2-7; D could derive from TRBD1 or TRBD2 (7 bases each). Trimming took 4 bases from V and 6 from J, leaving 22 bases between them. This CDR3 region has 15 residues. Germline V gene data show CDR1 as SQVTM and CDR2 as ANQGSEA. The chain's CDR3 is CSVAPQGGSLGEQYF. Written as DNA, the CDR3 is TGCAGCGTTGCTCCCCAGGGGGGGTCCCTTGGCGAGCAGTACTTC.

The J gene is TRBJ2-2, the V gene TRBV28, with 8 bases fitting TRBD1. Germline V gene sequence: CDR1 MDHEN, CDR2 SYDVKM. The CDR3 has 16 amino acids. J lost 6 bases, V lost 4 bases, and 10 bases had no gene match. CDR3 DNA: TGTGCCAGCAGTTCCCGACAGGGGAACGAGGCCGGGGAGCTGTTTTTT. It yields the protein CASSSRQGNEAGELFF.

The CDR3 coding sequence is TGTGCCAGCAGCAAGGGGTGGCCGGCTTTCTTT. Amino acid sequence: CASSKGWPAFF. The V call is TRBV7-2, the J call TRBJ1-1; tentative D call: TRBD1 (5 bases). CDR1 SGHTA and CDR2 FQGNSA come from the germline V gene. V was clipped by 5 bases and J by 11 bases, with 12 bases between them. This CDR3 spans 11 amino acids.

The chain carries TRBV14 and TRBJ1-1, with D possibly TRBD1 on 5 matching bases. V was trimmed by 5 bases and J by 3 bases, leaving 10 bases between them. This CDR3 spans 13 amino acids. Looked up from germline, CDR1 is SGHDN and CDR2 is FVKESK. The chain's CDR3 is CASSFRAYTEAFF. CDR3 coding DNA: TGTGCCAGCAGCTTCAGGGCCTACACTGAAGCTTTCTTT.

This clonotype has more than one count but fewer than ten. The chain recombines TRBV7-8 with TRBJ1-2, with a weak D call TRBD1 (6 bases). The CDR3 runs 12 residues. Between the trimmed V and J ends, which lost 2 bases and 14 bases, there was a span of 15 bases. Germline V gene data show CDR1 as SGHVS and CDR2 as FQNEAQ. The CDR3 protein is CASSLPQGGRTF. CDR3 coding DNA: TGTGCCAGCAGCTTACCACAGGGTGGTAGAACCTTC.

The rearrangement uses TRBV7-2 and TRBJ2-3; TRBD2 matches 7 bases. The CDR3 length is 14 residues. V was clipped by 3 bases and J by 3 bases; unmatched bases: 3. Germline loops: CDR1 SGHTA, CDR2 FQGNSA. This CDR3 is CASSFRLATDTQYF. The CDR3 DNA follows: TGTGCCAGCAGCTTTAGACTAGCAACAGATACGCAGTATTTT.

The gene calls are TRBV7-9 and TRBJ2-2, with TRBD2 identical over 10 bases. V was clipped by 4 bases and J by 4 bases; unmatched bases: 9. In germline, CDR1 is SEHNR, CDR2 FQNEAQ (reference sequence). The CDR3 extends over 17 amino acids. The CDR3 loop reads CASSSVTSGVPTGELFF. CDR3 bases: TGTGCCAGCAGCTCCGTTACTAGCGGGGTTCCCACCGGGGAGCTGTTTTTT. The full variable domain, completed using reference TRBV7-9 and TRBJ2-2, is DTGVSQNPRHKITKRGQNVTFRCDPISEHNRLYWYRQTLGQGPEFLTYFQNEAQLEKSRLLSDRFSAERPKGSFSTLEIQRTEQGDSAMYLCASSSVTSGVPTGELFFGEGSRLTVL.